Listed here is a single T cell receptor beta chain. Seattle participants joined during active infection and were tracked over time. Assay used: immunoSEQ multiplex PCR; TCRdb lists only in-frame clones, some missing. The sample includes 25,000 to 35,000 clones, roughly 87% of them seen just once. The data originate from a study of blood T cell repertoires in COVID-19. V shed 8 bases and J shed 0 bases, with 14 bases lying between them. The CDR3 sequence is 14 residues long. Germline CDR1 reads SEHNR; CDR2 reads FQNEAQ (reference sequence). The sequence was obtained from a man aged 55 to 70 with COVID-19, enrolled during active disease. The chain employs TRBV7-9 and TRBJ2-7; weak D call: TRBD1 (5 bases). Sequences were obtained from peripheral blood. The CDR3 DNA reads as TGTGCCAGCGCTGGGCAGGGCGGCTCCTACGAGCAGTACTTC. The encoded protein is CASAGQGGSYEQYF.